This T cell receptor (beta chain) was sequenced during a study of blood T cell repertoires in COVID-19. Categorization into cohorts depended on clinical history that participants reported. Data came from immunoSEQ multiplex PCR; TCRdb stores just in-frame clones and leaves some out. The table has 300,000 to 350,000 clones, 75% to 90% seen once; the top ten hold about 5%. The sequence derives from a man aged 30 to 45 who had recovered from COVID-19. Sequencing was carried out using PBMCs or T cells enriched from blood (not recorded which).

CDR3 nucleotides: TGTGCCAGCACCATTGGGGGACAGGGGGCGGATGGCTACACCTTC. Translating gives CASTIGGQGADGYTF. V and J are TRBV28 and TRBJ1-2, with 12 bases fitting TRBD1. V was pared by 7 bases and J by 6 bases, with 9 bases of the junction left unmatched. CDR1 is MDHEN, CDR2 SYDVKM, per germline. The CDR3 totals 15 residues.